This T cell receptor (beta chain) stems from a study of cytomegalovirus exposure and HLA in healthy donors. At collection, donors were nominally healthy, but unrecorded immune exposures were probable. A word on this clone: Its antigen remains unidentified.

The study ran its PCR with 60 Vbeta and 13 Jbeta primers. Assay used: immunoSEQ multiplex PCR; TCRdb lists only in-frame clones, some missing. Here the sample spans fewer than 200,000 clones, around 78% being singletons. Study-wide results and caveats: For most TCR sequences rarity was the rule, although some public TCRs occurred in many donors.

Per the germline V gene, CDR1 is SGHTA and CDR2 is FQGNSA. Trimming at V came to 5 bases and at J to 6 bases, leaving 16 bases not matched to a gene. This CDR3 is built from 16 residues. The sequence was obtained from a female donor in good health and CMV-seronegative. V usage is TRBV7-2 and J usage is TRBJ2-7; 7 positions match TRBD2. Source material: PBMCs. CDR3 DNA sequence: TGTGCCAGCAGCATGGGAGGGTCTAGCTTCTACGGCGAGCAGTACTTC. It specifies CASSMGGSSFYGEQYF.